This is a list of T cell receptor beta chains from one sample in a study of blood T cell repertoires in COVID-19. The table came from immunoSEQ multiplex PCR; TCRdb's copy has only in-frame clones and leaves some out. Among approximately 210,000 clones, 83% were seen once, and the ten largest hold roughly 2.7%. Specimen: peripheral blood. The receptor set was obtained from a woman in her sixties or seventies with active or convalescent COVID-19. CDR3s include the opening cysteine and the closing phenylalanine or tryptophan. Fields, in order: J gene, D gene, clone size, V gene, CDR3 protein, CDR3 DNA. A D gene is named only where the DNA matches it firmly. Size values are once, few and many counts, or a class for expanded clones, and some rows have none.

j_call: TRBJ2-7; d_call: -; clone_size: -; v_call: TRBV6-5; cdr3_aa: CASSSEGPSYEQYF; cdr3_nt: TGTGCCAGCAGTTCTGAGGGCCCCTCCTACGAGCAGTACTTC
j_call: TRBJ1-3; d_call: -; clone_size: -; v_call: TRBV5-4; cdr3_aa: CASSLASSGNTIYF; cdr3_nt: TGTGCCAGCAGCTTGGCCTCCTCTGGAAACACCATATATTTT
j_call: TRBJ2-7; d_call: -; clone_size: few; v_call: TRBV5-1; cdr3_aa: CASSSRVTSYEQYF; cdr3_nt: TGCGCCAGCAGCTCCCGGGTCACCTCCTACGAGCAGTACTTC
j_call: TRBJ2-2; d_call: -; clone_size: -; v_call: TRBV5-1; cdr3_aa: CASSLGGNTGELFF; cdr3_nt: TGCGCCAGCAGCTTAGGGGGAAACACCGGGGAGCTGTTTTTT
j_call: TRBJ1-3; d_call: TRBD1; clone_size: once; v_call: TRBV27; cdr3_aa: CASRPTGGSGNTIYF; cdr3_nt: TGTGCCAGCAGACCTACAGGGGGCTCCGGAAACACCATATATTTT
j_call: TRBJ2-5; d_call: TRBD1; clone_size: few; v_call: TRBV5-1; cdr3_aa: CASSFGQGEETQYF; cdr3_nt: TGCGCCAGCAGCTTCGGACAGGGGGAAGAGACCCAGTACTTC
j_call: TRBJ2-5; d_call: TRBD1; clone_size: once; v_call: TRBV29-1; cdr3_aa: CSGDRVQETQYF; cdr3_nt: TGCAGCGGGGACAGGGTCCAAGAGACCCAGTACTTC
j_call: TRBJ2-2; d_call: -; clone_size: -; v_call: TRBV6-6; cdr3_aa: CASNPGRPGELFF; cdr3_nt: TGTGCCAGCAATCCAGGGCGGCCCGGGGAGCTGTTTTTT
j_call: TRBJ1-3; d_call: -; clone_size: -; v_call: TRBV28; cdr3_aa: CASTAPGYSGNTIYF; cdr3_nt: TGTGCCAGCACCGCCCCAGGATACTCTGGAAACACCATATATTTT
j_call: TRBJ2-2; d_call: -; clone_size: -; v_call: TRBV7-2; cdr3_aa: CASSLAQRGNTGELFF; cdr3_nt: TGTGCCAGCAGCTTAGCGCAACGGGGGAACACCGGGGAGCTGTTTTTT
j_call: TRBJ2-3; d_call: TRBD1; clone_size: -; v_call: TRBV5-4; cdr3_aa: CASSFRDSSADTQYF; cdr3_nt: TGTGCCAGCAGCTTCCGGGACAGCTCGGCAGATACGCAGTATTTT
j_call: TRBJ1-5; d_call: TRBD1; clone_size: once; v_call: TRBV30; cdr3_aa: CAWSTTGGRQPQHF; cdr3_nt: TGTGCCTGGAGTACTACAGGGGGTCGCCAGCCCCAGCATTTT
j_call: TRBJ1-4; d_call: -; clone_size: -; v_call: TRBV29-1; cdr3_aa: CSVEPPRTAKNEKLFF; cdr3_nt: TGCAGCGTTGAACCCCCTCGGACAGCAAAAAATGAAAAACTGTTTTTT
j_call: TRBJ1-2; d_call: -; clone_size: -; v_call: TRBV19; cdr3_aa: CASSIGGNRVGYGYTF; cdr3_nt: TGTGCCAGTAGTATAGGAGGAAACAGGGTTGGCTATGGCTACACCTTC
j_call: TRBJ2-1; d_call: TRBD2; clone_size: -; v_call: TRBV5-4; cdr3_aa: CASSLGGAGSSYNEQFF; cdr3_nt: TGTGCCAGCAGCTTGGGGGGAGCGGGGAGCTCCTACAATGAGCAGTTCTTC
j_call: TRBJ2-7; d_call: TRBD2; clone_size: -; v_call: TRBV30; cdr3_aa: CAWRKTGLAYEQYF; cdr3_nt: TGTGCCTGGAGAAAAACGGGACTAGCCTACGAGCAGTACTTC
j_call: TRBJ2-3; d_call: TRBD1; clone_size: -; v_call: TRBV18; cdr3_aa: CASSPGSWGQGTDTQYF; cdr3_nt: TGTGCCAGCTCACCAGGCTCCTGGGGACAGGGTACCGATACGCAGTATTTT
j_call: TRBJ2-7; d_call: -; clone_size: -; v_call: TRBV2; cdr3_aa: CASTQIYEQYF; cdr3_nt: TGTGCCAGCACCCAAATTTACGAGCAGTACTTC
j_call: TRBJ2-3; d_call: -; clone_size: -; v_call: TRBV19; cdr3_aa: CASSIGSRGAPNPDTQYF; cdr3_nt: TGTGCCAGTAGTATAGGGTCCCGGGGGGCCCCTAACCCAGATACGCAGTATTTT
j_call: TRBJ2-4; d_call: TRBD1; clone_size: -; v_call: TRBV18; cdr3_aa: CASSLGTGLNIQYF; cdr3_nt: TGTGCCAGCTCGCTCGGGACAGGATTAAACATTCAGTACTTC
j_call: TRBJ2-1; d_call: -; clone_size: -; v_call: TRBV5-1; cdr3_aa: CASSSRVSSYNEQFF; cdr3_nt: TGCGCCAGCAGCTCCAGGGTTTCCTCCTACAATGAGCAGTTCTTC
j_call: TRBJ2-3; d_call: TRBD2; clone_size: -; v_call: TRBV4-1; cdr3_aa: CASGRETGGADTQYF; cdr3_nt: TGCGCCAGCGGGCGGGAGACGGGAGGCGCAGATACGCAGTATTTT
j_call: TRBJ1-2; d_call: -; clone_size: -; v_call: TRBV5-1; cdr3_aa: CASSPGLPGLGYTF; cdr3_nt: TGCGCCAGCAGCCCGGGACTCCCAGGGCTTGGCTACACCTTC
j_call: TRBJ2-5; d_call: TRBD2; clone_size: -; v_call: TRBV30; cdr3_aa: CAWSRGGGRLGTQYF; cdr3_nt: TGTGCCTGGAGTCGAGGAGGCGGGAGGCTTGGGACCCAGTACTTC
j_call: TRBJ2-7; d_call: TRBD1; clone_size: -; v_call: TRBV28; cdr3_aa: CASSESDRGPSYEQYF; cdr3_nt: TGTGCCAGCAGTGAGTCGGACAGGGGACCCTCCTACGAGCAGTACTTC
j_call: TRBJ2-5; d_call: TRBD1; clone_size: -; v_call: TRBV28; cdr3_aa: CASSSQQGERETQYF; cdr3_nt: TGTGCCAGCAGTTCACAACAGGGGGAACGAGAGACCCAGTACTTC
j_call: TRBJ1-5; d_call: -; clone_size: -; v_call: TRBV2; cdr3_aa: CASAREAGQPQHF; cdr3_nt: TGTGCCAGCGCGAGGGAGGCGGGTCAGCCCCAGCATTTT
j_call: TRBJ2-5; d_call: TRBD1; clone_size: -; v_call: TRBV5-8; cdr3_aa: CASGRDRGETQYF; cdr3_nt: TGTGCCAGCGGGCGAGACAGGGGAGAGACCCAGTACTTC
j_call: TRBJ2-1; d_call: TRBD1; clone_size: -; v_call: TRBV3-1/TRBV3-2; cdr3_aa: CASSQDGTGDNEQFF; cdr3_nt: TGTGCCAGCAGCCAAGACGGGACAGGGGATAATGAGCAGTTCTTC
j_call: TRBJ2-5; d_call: TRBD2; clone_size: -; v_call: TRBV5-8; cdr3_aa: CASSLGIGGAETQYF; cdr3_nt: TGTGCCAGCAGCTTGGGGATCGGGGGGGCCGAGACCCAGTACTTC
j_call: TRBJ2-7; d_call: TRBD1; clone_size: -; v_call: TRBV20-1; cdr3_aa: CSASPGTGSYEQYF; cdr3_nt: TGCAGTGCTAGTCCTGGGACAGGGTCCTACGAGCAGTACTTC
j_call: TRBJ1-6; d_call: TRBD1; clone_size: -; v_call: TRBV5-5; cdr3_aa: CASSSGTGESPLHF; cdr3_nt: TGTGCCAGCAGTTCCGGGACAGGGGAATCACCCCTCCACTTT
j_call: TRBJ1-6; d_call: -; clone_size: -; v_call: TRBV7-9; cdr3_aa: CASSPGQSDNSPLHF; cdr3_nt: TGTGCCAGCAGCCCCGGACAGTCCGATAATTCACCCCTCCACTTT
j_call: TRBJ2-1; d_call: -; clone_size: -; v_call: TRBV29-1; cdr3_aa: CSALPDTHNEQFF; cdr3_nt: TGCAGCGCCTTACCGGACACTCACAATGAGCAGTTCTTC
j_call: TRBJ1-6; d_call: -; clone_size: -; v_call: TRBV6-5; cdr3_aa: CASSYSIASGPLHF; cdr3_nt: TGTGCCAGCAGTTACTCGATCGCGTCCGGGCCCCTCCACTTT
j_call: TRBJ2-2; d_call: TRBD2; clone_size: -; v_call: TRBV24-1; cdr3_aa: CATTPRGTGELFF; cdr3_nt: TGTGCCACCACACCGCGGGGGACCGGGGAGCTGTTTTTT
j_call: TRBJ1-6; d_call: TRBD1; clone_size: many; v_call: TRBV20-1; cdr3_aa: CSASGTGRDSPLHF; cdr3_nt: TGCAGTGCTAGTGGGACAGGGAGGGATTCACCCCTCCACTTT
j_call: TRBJ2-3; d_call: TRBD1; clone_size: -; v_call: TRBV29-1; cdr3_aa: CSVVRTGTDTQYF; cdr3_nt: TGCAGCGTCGTCAGGACAGGGACAGATACGCAGTATTTT
j_call: TRBJ1-3; d_call: -; clone_size: -; v_call: TRBV28; cdr3_aa: CATMGSRDENTIYF; cdr3_nt: TGTGCCACCATGGGGTCCAGGGATGAAAACACCATATATTTT
j_call: TRBJ2-3; d_call: -; clone_size: -; v_call: TRBV6-5; cdr3_aa: CASSYVSSSTDTQYF; cdr3_nt: TGTGCCAGCAGTTACGTGTCTTCTAGCACAGATACGCAGTATTTT
j_call: TRBJ2-2; d_call: -; clone_size: -; v_call: TRBV6-4; cdr3_aa: CASSDGQGANTGELFF; cdr3_nt: TGTGCCAGCAGTGATGGGCAAGGGGCTAACACCGGGGAGCTGTTTTTT
j_call: TRBJ1-1; d_call: -; clone_size: -; v_call: TRBV7-8; cdr3_aa: CASSLTQWQAGTEAFF; cdr3_nt: TGTGCCAGCAGCTTGACCCAGTGGCAGGCTGGCACTGAAGCTTTCTTT
j_call: TRBJ2-3; d_call: TRBD2; clone_size: -; v_call: TRBV10-3; cdr3_aa: CAIKGTAGVADTQYF; cdr3_nt: TGTGCCATCAAGGGTACAGCGGGAGTAGCAGATACGCAGTATTTT
j_call: TRBJ2-5; d_call: TRBD1; clone_size: -; v_call: TRBV6-5; cdr3_aa: CASSYGGGQGGQTQYF; cdr3_nt: TGTGCCAGCAGTTACGGTGGAGGACAGGGGGGGCAGACCCAGTACTTC
j_call: TRBJ2-7; d_call: -; clone_size: -; v_call: TRBV30; cdr3_aa: CAWSFGGPSYEQYF; cdr3_nt: TGTGCCTGGAGCTTCGGGGGGCCCTCCTACGAGCAGTACTTC
j_call: TRBJ1-6; d_call: TRBD1; clone_size: -; v_call: TRBV27; cdr3_aa: CASSLYRGNNSPLHF; cdr3_nt: TGTGCCAGCAGTTTGTACAGGGGGAATAATTCACCCCTCCACTTT
j_call: TRBJ2-7; d_call: TRBD1; clone_size: -; v_call: TRBV30; cdr3_aa: CAWSGTRGEQYF; cdr3_nt: TGTGCCTGGAGCGGGACCAGGGGGGAGCAGTACTTC
j_call: TRBJ1-1; d_call: -; clone_size: -; v_call: TRBV2; cdr3_aa: CASMGGLDTEAFF; cdr3_nt: TGTGCCAGCATGGGAGGACTCGACACTGAAGCTTTCTTT
j_call: TRBJ2-5; d_call: TRBD1; clone_size: -; v_call: TRBV2; cdr3_aa: CASAPRPGTTGWETQYF; cdr3_nt: TGTGCCAGCGCTCCCCGCCCGGGAACGACAGGGTGGGAGACCCAGTACTTC
j_call: TRBJ1-6; d_call: TRBD1; clone_size: -; v_call: TRBV19; cdr3_aa: CASTPGQSYSPLHF; cdr3_nt: TGTGCCAGTACTCCGGGACAGAGTTATTCACCCCTCCACTTT
j_call: TRBJ1-2; d_call: -; clone_size: -; v_call: TRBV5-5; cdr3_aa: CASSLGGSVGYTF; cdr3_nt: TGTGCCAGCAGCTTGGGAGGGTCTGTAGGCTACACCTTC
j_call: TRBJ2-3; d_call: TRBD2; clone_size: -; v_call: TRBV9; cdr3_aa: CASSVEYASGGPDTQYF; cdr3_nt: TGTGCCAGCAGCGTAGAATACGCTAGCGGGGGCCCAGATACGCAGTATTTT